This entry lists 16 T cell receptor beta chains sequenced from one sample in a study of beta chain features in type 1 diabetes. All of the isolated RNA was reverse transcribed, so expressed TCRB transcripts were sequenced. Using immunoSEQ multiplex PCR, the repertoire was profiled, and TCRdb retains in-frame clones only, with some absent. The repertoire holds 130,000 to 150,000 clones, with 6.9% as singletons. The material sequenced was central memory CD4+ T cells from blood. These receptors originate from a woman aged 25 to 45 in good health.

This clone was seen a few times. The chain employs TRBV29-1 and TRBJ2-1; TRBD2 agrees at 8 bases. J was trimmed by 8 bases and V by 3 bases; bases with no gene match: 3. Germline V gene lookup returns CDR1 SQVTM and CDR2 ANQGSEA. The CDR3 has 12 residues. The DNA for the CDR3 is TGCAGCGTTGATAAGACTAGCGATGAGCAGTTCTTC. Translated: CSVDKTSDEQFF.

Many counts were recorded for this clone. The DNA for the CDR3 is TGCAGCGCCAGACTAGCGGGAGGGCCTGTCGAGCAGTACTTC. Its translation: CSARLAGGPVEQYF. The chain carries TRBV29-1 and TRBJ2-7; 14 nucleotides match TRBD2. CDR3 length equals 14 residues. From germline, CDR1 is SQVTM and CDR2 ANQGSEA. V was pared by 7 bases and J by 6 bases, with 8 bases of the junction left unmatched.

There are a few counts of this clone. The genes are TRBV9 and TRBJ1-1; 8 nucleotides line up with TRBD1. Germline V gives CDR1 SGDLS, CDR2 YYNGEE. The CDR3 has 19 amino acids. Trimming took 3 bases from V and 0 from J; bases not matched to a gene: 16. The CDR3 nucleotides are TGTGCCAGCAGCGCCTTTGCGAGGAGGACAGGGACCCTGAACACTGAAGCTTTCTTT. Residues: CASSAFARRTGTLNTEAFF.

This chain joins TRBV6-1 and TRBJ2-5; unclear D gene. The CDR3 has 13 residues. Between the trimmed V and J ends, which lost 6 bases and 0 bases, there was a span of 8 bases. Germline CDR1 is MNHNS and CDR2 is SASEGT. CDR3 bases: TGTGCCAGCAGCACAGATAACCAAGAGACCCAGTACTTC. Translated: CASSTDNQETQYF.

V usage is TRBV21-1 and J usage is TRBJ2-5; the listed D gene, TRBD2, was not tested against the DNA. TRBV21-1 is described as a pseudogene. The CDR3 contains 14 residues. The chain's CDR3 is CASSADGTQETQYF. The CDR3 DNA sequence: TGTGCCAGCAGCGCGGACGGGACTCAAGAGACCCAGTACTTC.

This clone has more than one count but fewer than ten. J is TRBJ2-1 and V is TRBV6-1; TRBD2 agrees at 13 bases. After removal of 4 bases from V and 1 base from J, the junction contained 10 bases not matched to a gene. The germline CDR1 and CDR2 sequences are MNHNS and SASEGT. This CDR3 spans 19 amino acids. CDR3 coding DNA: TGTGCCAGCAGTGCCGGACTAGCGGGAGCGGGTGGGTCCTACAATGAGCAGTTCTTC. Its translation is CASSAGLAGAGGSYNEQFF.

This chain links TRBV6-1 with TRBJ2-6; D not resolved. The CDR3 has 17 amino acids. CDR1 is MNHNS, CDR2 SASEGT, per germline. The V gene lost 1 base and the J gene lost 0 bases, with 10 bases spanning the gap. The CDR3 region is CASSEEILSSGANVLTF. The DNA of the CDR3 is TGTGCCAGCAGTGAAGAGATCCTAAGCTCTGGGGCCAACGTCCTGACTTTC.

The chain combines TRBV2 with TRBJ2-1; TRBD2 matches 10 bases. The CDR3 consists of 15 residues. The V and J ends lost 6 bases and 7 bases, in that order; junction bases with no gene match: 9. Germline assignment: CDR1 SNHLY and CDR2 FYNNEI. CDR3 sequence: CASRIGLAVGNEQFF. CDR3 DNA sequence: TGTGCCAGCAGAATAGGACTAGCGGTGGGGAATGAGCAGTTCTTC.

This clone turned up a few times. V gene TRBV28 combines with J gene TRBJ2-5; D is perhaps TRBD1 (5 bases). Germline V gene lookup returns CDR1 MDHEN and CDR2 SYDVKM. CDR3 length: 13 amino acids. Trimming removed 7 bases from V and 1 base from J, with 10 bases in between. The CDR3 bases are TGTGCCAGCACCGCGACAGTCCAAGAGACCCAGTACTTC. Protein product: CASTATVQETQYF.

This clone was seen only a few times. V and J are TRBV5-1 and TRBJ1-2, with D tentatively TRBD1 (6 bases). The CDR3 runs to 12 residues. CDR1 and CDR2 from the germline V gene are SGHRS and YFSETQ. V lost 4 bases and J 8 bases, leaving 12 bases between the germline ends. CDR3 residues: CASSPQGQGYTF. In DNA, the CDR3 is TGCGCCAGCAGCCCGCAGGGACAAGGCTACACCTTC. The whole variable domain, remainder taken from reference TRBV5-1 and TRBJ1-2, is KAGVTQTPRYLIKTRGQQVTLSCSPISGHRSVSWYQQTPGQGLQFLFEYFSETQRNKGNFPGRFSGRQFSNSRSEMNVSTLELGDSALYLCASSPQGQGYTFGSGTRLTVV.

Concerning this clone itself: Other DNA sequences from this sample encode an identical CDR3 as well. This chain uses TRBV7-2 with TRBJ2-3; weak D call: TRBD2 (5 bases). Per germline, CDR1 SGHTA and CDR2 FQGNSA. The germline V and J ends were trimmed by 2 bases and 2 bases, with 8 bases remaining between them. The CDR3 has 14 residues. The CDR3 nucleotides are TGTGCCAGCAGCTTAACGGGAACCACAGATACGCAGTATTTT. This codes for CASSLTGTTDTQYF.

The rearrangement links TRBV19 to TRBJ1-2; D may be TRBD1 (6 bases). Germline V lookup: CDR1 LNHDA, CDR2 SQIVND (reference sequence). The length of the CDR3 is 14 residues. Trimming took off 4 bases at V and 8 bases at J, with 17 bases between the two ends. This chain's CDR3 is CASSTDRSGWGYTF. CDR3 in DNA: TGTGCCAGTAGTACCGACAGGTCCGGATGGGGCTACACCTTC.

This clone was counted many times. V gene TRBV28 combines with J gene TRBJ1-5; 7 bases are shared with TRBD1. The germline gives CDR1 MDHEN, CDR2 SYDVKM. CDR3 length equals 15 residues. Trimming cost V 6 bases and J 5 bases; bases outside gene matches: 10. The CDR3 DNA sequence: TGTGCCAGCAGCGAAAGGACAGGACCTTATCAGCCCCAGCATTTT. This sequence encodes CASSERTGPYQPQHF.

The DNA of the CDR3 is TGTGCCAGCAGACTCGGACAATCCAATGAGCAGTTCTTC. Translation: CASRLGQSNEQFF. The V call is TRBV11-1, the J call TRBJ2-1, with TRBD1 as a possible D gene (5 bases). V was cut by 6 bases and J by 6 bases, with 12 bases left in between. Germline V gene sequence: CDR1 SGHAT, CDR2 FQDESV (reference sequence). CDR3 length: 13 residues. Based on the CDR3 plus reference TRBV11-1 and TRBJ2-1, the full variable domain is EAEVAQSPRYKITEKSQAVAFWCDPISGHATLYWYRQILGQGPELLVQFQDESVVDDSQLPKDRFSAERLKGVDSTLKIQPAELGDSAMYLCASRLGQSNEQFFGPGTRLTVL.

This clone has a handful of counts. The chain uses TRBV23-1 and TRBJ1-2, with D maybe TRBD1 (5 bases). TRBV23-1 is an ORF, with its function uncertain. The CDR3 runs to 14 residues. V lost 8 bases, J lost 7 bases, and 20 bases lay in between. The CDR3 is CASPQGREEGGYTF. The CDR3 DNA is TGCGCCAGCCCTCAAGGCAGGGAGGAGGGTGGCTACACCTTC.

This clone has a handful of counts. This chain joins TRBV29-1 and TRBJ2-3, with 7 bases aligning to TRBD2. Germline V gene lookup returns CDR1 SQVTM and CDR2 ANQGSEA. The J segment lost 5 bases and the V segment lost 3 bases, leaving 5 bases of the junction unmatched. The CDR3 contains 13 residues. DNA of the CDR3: TGCAGCGTTGAGCGGGAGTCTCGAGATACGCAGTATTTT. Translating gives CSVERESRDTQYF.